This record looks at one TCR beta chain sequence and its context. The V gene lost 2 bases and the J gene lost 8 bases, with 13 bases spanning the gap. Germline lookup yields CDR1 MNHEY and CDR2 SMNVEV (reference sequence). The CDR3 is made up of 13 amino acids. The entry originates in a study of blood T cell repertoires in COVID-19. Study-wide background: PBMCs, B-cell-depleted T cells, or T cells were the source of the cDNA or gDNA that made up the material.

The table came from immunoSEQ multiplex PCR; TCRdb's copy has only in-frame clones and leaves some out. Among approximately 70,000 clones listed, around 89% were seen once. V usage is TRBV27 and J usage is TRBJ2-7, with a possible D match to TRBD1 (6 bases). The source is a woman in her 70s with acute or convalescent COVID-19. The sample taken for sequencing was peripheral blood. In DNA, the CDR3 is TGTGCCAGCAGTTTACCAGGGGTCCCGCAGCAGTACTTC. Protein product: CASSLPGVPQQYF.